The 4 T cell receptor beta chains reported below all come from one sample, sequenced in a study of technical replicates of blood from several donors. Using immunoSEQ multiplex PCR, the repertoire was profiled, and TCRdb retains in-frame clones only, with some absent. The profile shows over 70,000 clones, 96% of them singletons. Specimen: T cells isolated from PBMCs. Receptor source: a human donor in good health.

The chain carries TRBV27 and TRBJ2-3, with D perhaps matching TRBD2 (5 bases). From germline, CDR1 is MNHEY and CDR2 SMNVEV (reference sequence). CDR3 length equals 15 residues. Trimming left V 2 bases short and J 3 bases short, with 12 bases between. In nucleotides, the CDR3 is TGTGCCAGCAGTTTAGAGGGCAAACGGACAGATACGCAGTATTTT. Translation gives CASSLEGKRTDTQYF.

The V and J genes are TRBV4-1 and TRBJ2-7; D perhaps matches TRBD1 (5 bases). The CDR3 loop spans 15 amino acids. V was shortened by 0 bases and J by 3 bases, with 12 bases between the two germline ends. Germline CDR1 MGHRA, CDR2 YSYEKL. CDR3 loop: CASSQDRQNLYEQYF. CDR3 coding DNA: TGCGCCAGCAGCCAAGATCGACAGAACCTCTACGAGCAGTACTTC.

The chain has TRBV4-1 and TRBJ1-1, with TRBD1 as a possible D gene (5 bases). Germline assignment: CDR1 MGHRA and CDR2 YSYEKL. Trimming stripped 6 bases from V and 7 bases from J, with 21 bases between. The CDR3 is 15 residues long. The CDR3: CASRWMEQGRNEAFF. The CDR3 DNA sequence: TGCGCCAGCAGATGGATGGAGCAGGGCAGGAATGAAGCTTTCTTT.

This chain connects TRBV7-8 to TRBJ1-1, with D perhaps TRBD1 (5 bases). Germline-derived CDR1 and CDR2 are SGHVS and FQNEAQ. The CDR3 runs to 14 residues. V was cut by 6 bases and J by 0 bases, with 11 bases left in between. The CDR3 reads CASRRQLMNTEAFF. The CDR3 coding sequence is TGTGCCAGCAGGCGACAGTTAATGAACACTGAAGCTTTCTTT.